The 23 T cell receptor beta chains in this list originate from one sample, sequenced in a study of cytomegalovirus exposure and HLA in healthy donors. The PCR made use of 60 Vbeta and 13 Jbeta primers. Here immunoSEQ multiplex PCR was the method, and the copy in TCRdb shows in-frame clones only, minus some. The profile covers 120,000 to 150,000 clones, with over 60% appearing a single time and about 2% taken by the ten largest. Specimen: PBMCs. These receptors were collected from a middle-aged man in good health and CMV-seronegative.

The sample holds a few counts of this clone. V and J are TRBV19 and TRBJ2-7, with D maybe TRBD2 (5 bases). This CDR3 has 15 residues. Trimming removed 3 bases from V and 0 bases from J, with 12 bases in between. Germline values: CDR1 LNHDA, CDR2 SQIVND (reference sequence). Here the CDR3 DNA reads TGTGCCAGTAGTATGACCCAGAGGGCCTCCTACGAGCAGTACTTC. This gives the protein CASSMTQRASYEQYF.

The gene calls are TRBV5-5 and TRBJ1-2, with TRBD1 as a possible D gene (6 bases). Germline loops: CDR1 SGHKS, CDR2 YYEKEE (reference sequence). V was trimmed by 2 bases and J by 1 base, leaving 12 bases between them. The length of the CDR3 is 15 residues. In nucleotides, the CDR3 is TGTGCCAGCAGCTTCGCCATGGACAGTAACTATGGCTACACCTTC. As protein: CASSFAMDSNYGYTF. The full variable domain, completed using reference TRBV5-5 and TRBJ1-2, is DAGVTQSPTHLIKTRGQQVTLRCSPISGHKSVSWYQQVLGQGPQFIFQYYEKEERGRGNFPDRFSARQFPNYSSELNVNALLLGDSALYLCASSFAMDSNYGYTFGSGTRLTVV.

This chain joins TRBV5-1 and TRBJ2-3, with TRBD1 identical over 10 bases. The junction had 4 bases not matched to a gene; V was cut back by 4 bases and J by 2 bases. The CDR3 has 15 residues. Germline loops: CDR1 SGHRS, CDR2 YFSETQ. The CDR3 protein is CASSPGQGNTDTQYF. DNA of the CDR3: TGCGCCAGCAGCCCGGGACAGGGGAACACAGATACGCAGTATTTT.

The chain combines TRBV6-1 with TRBJ1-3, with a tentative D call TRBD1 (5 bases). Trimming removed 4 bases at V and 2 bases at J, with 18 bases between. Per the germline V gene, CDR1 is MNHNS and CDR2 is SASEGT. This CDR3 contains 17 residues. CDR3 sequence: CASSAEPNRGTGNTIYF. DNA for the CDR3: TGTGCCAGCAGTGCCGAACCTAATCGGGGGACTGGAAACACCATATATTTT.

The chain uses TRBV9 and TRBJ2-5, with 11 bases matching TRBD1. Germline loops: CDR1 SGDLS, CDR2 YYNGEE. This CDR3 is 16 amino acids long. V shed 2 bases, J shed 2 bases, and the junction held 5 bases outside the gene matches. The DNA of the CDR3 is TGTGCCAGCAGCGTGGGGACAGGGGGTCGGCAAGAGACCCAGTACTTC. Protein product: CASSVGTGGRQETQYF.

DNA of the CDR3: TGTGCCAGTAGTATAGGACTAGCGGGGGGGATGAGCTCCTACAATGAGCAGTTCTTC. Its translation: CASSIGLAGGMSSYNEQFF. The V call is TRBV19, the J call TRBJ2-1; 14 bases match TRBD2. V dropped 1 base and J dropped 0; count of bases not matched to a gene: 5. Germline V gene lookup returns CDR1 LNHDA and CDR2 SQIVND (reference sequence). The CDR3 covers 19 residues.

This clone was seen a few times. V and J are TRBV11-2 and TRBJ2-3; 13 bases fit TRBD2. Germline V gene sequence: CDR1 SGHAT, CDR2 FQNNGV. CDR3 size: 17 residues. Trimming at V came to 5 bases and at J to 0 bases, leaving 5 bases not matched to a gene. CDR3 loop: CASSPGTSGESTDTQYF. CDR3 nucleotides: TGTGCCAGCAGCCCGGGGACTAGCGGGGAGAGCACAGATACGCAGTATTTT.

This chain joins TRBV7-2 and TRBJ1-5; D gene uncertain. Trimming left V 2 bases short and J 5 bases short, with 10 bases between. Germline V gene data show CDR1 as SGHTA and CDR2 as FQGNSA. The CDR3 is 14 residues long. The chain's CDR3 is CASSLRGYDQPQHF. CDR3 nucleotide sequence: TGTGCCAGCAGCTTACGAGGATATGATCAGCCCCAGCATTTT.

The genes are TRBV7-9 and TRBJ2-2; TRBD1 agrees at 7 bases. With 7 bases clipped from V and 4 bases from J, the junction kept 6 bases outside the gene matches. CDR3 length equals 14 residues. CDR1 is SEHNR, CDR2 FQNEAQ, per germline (reference sequence). The CDR3 region is CASILTGSTGELFF. CDR3 sequence (DNA): TGTGCCAGCATCTTGACAGGGTCCACCGGGGAGCTGTTTTTT.

The genes are TRBV10-2 and TRBJ1-4; 9 positions agree with TRBD1. V gave up 8 bases and J gave up 7 bases; unmatched junction bases: 5. The CDR3 covers 13 residues. The germline V gene encodes CDR1 WSHSY and CDR2 SAAADI. DNA for the CDR3: TGCGCCAGCTCGACAGGGGGAGGTGAAAAACTGTTTTTT. Amino acids: CASSTGGGEKLFF.

The gene calls are TRBV7-9 and TRBJ2-5; 10 nucleotides align to TRBD1. TRBJ2-7 explains the end of the DNA better; the J call may be wrong. The CDR3 runs 16 residues. The germline V gene has CDR1 SEHNR and CDR2 FQNEAQ (reference sequence). For the CDR3, the DNA is TGTGCCAGCAGCCACACCCCGGGACAGGGGTCCTACGAGCAGTACTTC. It yields the protein CASSHTPGQGSYEQYF.

The J gene is TRBJ1-1, the V gene TRBV5-1; 12 bases match TRBD1. Per the germline V gene, CDR1 is SGHRS and CDR2 is YFSETQ. The CDR3 extends over 18 amino acids. With 2 bases clipped from V and 1 base from J, the junction kept 9 bases outside the gene matches. The CDR3 loop reads CASSLGTGGGGPNTEAFF. Written as DNA, the CDR3 is TGCGCCAGCAGCTTAGGGACAGGGGGCGGCGGACCGAACACTGAAGCTTTCTTT.

This sequence joins TRBV7-2 and TRBJ1-2; 7 bases are shared with TRBD1. J gave up 2 bases and V 2 bases, and 8 bases lay outside the gene matches. The CDR3 has 16 residues. From germline, CDR1 is SGHTA and CDR2 FQGNSA. The CDR3 DNA reads as TGTGCCAGCAGCTTATTAGGGGGCTATGGGAACTATGGCTACACCTTC. This codes for CASSLLGGYGNYGYTF.

A few counts support this clone. The CDR3 here is CASSLTGEETQYF. The CDR3 nucleotides read TGTGCCAGCAGCCTTACAGGGGAAGAGACCCAGTACTTC. V usage is TRBV6-5 and J usage is TRBJ2-5, with 7 nucleotides matching TRBD1. V was clipped by 6 bases and J by 3 bases; unmatched bases: 4. The CDR3 spans 13 residues. Per germline, CDR1 MNHEY and CDR2 SVGAGI.

Only a few counts were recorded for this clone. The chain uses TRBV6-5 and TRBJ1-2, with D possibly matching TRBD1 (6 bases). The CDR3 runs to 14 residues. V gave up 8 bases and J gave up 6 bases, with 19 bases separating them. Germline V gives CDR1 MNHEY, CDR2 SVGAGI. Written as DNA, the CDR3 is TGTGCCAGCGCAAGCGCAGGGGTAGGGGATGGCTACACCTTC. Translated, it gives CASASAGVGDGYTF.

V gene TRBV9 combines with J gene TRBJ1-1, with D tentatively TRBD1 (5 bases). Germline V gene data show CDR1 as SGDLS and CDR2 as YYNGEE. CDR3 length: 13 residues. V lost 0 bases, J lost 8 bases, and 11 bases lay in between. Written as DNA, the CDR3 is TGTGCCAGCAGCGTAGGCAGGGAAGGCGAAGCTTTCTTT. Amino acid sequence: CASSVGREGEAFF.

V usage is TRBV5-1 and J usage is TRBJ2-7, with 11 bases matching TRBD2. This CDR3 is 14 amino acids long. Germline V lookup: CDR1 SGHRS, CDR2 YFSETQ. The J segment lost 3 bases and the V segment lost 4 bases, leaving 3 bases of the junction unmatched. CDR3 sequence (DNA): TGCGCCAGCAGCGCCGGGACTAGCGGCTACGAGCAGTACTTC. Residues: CASSAGTSGYEQYF.

This clone appeared a single time. The genes are TRBV6-6 and TRBJ1-2, with D unresolved. V dropped 7 bases and J dropped 1 base, with 7 bases sitting between them. Looked up from germline, CDR1 is MNHNY and CDR2 is SVGAGI (reference sequence). CDR3 length equals 12 residues. DNA for the CDR3: TGTGCCAGCAAGGAGGATAACTATGGCTACACCTTC. Translated, it gives CASKEDNYGYTF.

Comments on this clone: The conserved final phenylalanine or tryptophan is absent from the CDR3, which likely points to a read error. The V and J genes are TRBV19 and TRBJ1-2; 7 nucleotides match TRBD1. Trimming cost V 8 bases and J 1 base; bases outside gene matches: 10. The CDR3 contains 15 residues. The germline gives CDR1 LNHDA, CDR2 SQIVND (reference sequence). The CDR3 DNA sequence: TGTGCCAGTGATACAGGGGCTTTAAGTAACTATGGCTACACCCTC. Translation gives CASDTGALSNYGYTL.

The chain uses TRBV30 and TRBJ2-7, with a weak D call TRBD1 (5 bases). The V gene lost 0 bases and the J gene lost 3 bases, with 9 bases spanning the gap. Looked up from germline, CDR1 is GTSNPN and CDR2 is SVGIG (reference sequence). This CDR3 is built from 13 residues. CDR3: CAWSVGVGYEQYF. CDR3 bases: TGTGCCTGGAGTGTAGGGGTGGGCTACGAGCAGTACTTC.

This chain connects TRBV13 to TRBJ2-7; 8 bases agree with TRBD2. There are 14 residues in the CDR3. Germline V gene sequence: CDR1 PRHDT, CDR2 FYEKMQ (reference sequence). The trim removed 0 bases at V and 6 bases at J, leaving 4 bases unmatched. The CDR3: CASSLGPGLAEQYF. The CDR3 coding sequence is TGTGCCAGCAGCTTAGGCCCCGGACTAGCCGAGCAGTACTTC.

The chain combines TRBV5-4 with TRBJ2-2; 11 bases agree with TRBD1. The trim removed 1 base at V and 5 bases at J, leaving 4 bases unmatched. Looked up from germline, CDR1 is SGHNT and CDR2 is YYREEE (reference sequence). This CDR3 has 16 residues. CDR3 sequence: CASSLSDRGRTGELFF. Here the CDR3 DNA reads TGTGCCAGCAGCTTGTCGGACAGGGGGCGAACCGGGGAGCTGTTTTTT.

The J gene is TRBJ1-1, the V gene TRBV6-5, with D tentatively TRBD1 (5 bases). Germline loops: CDR1 MNHEY, CDR2 SVGAGI. V was shortened by 0 bases and J by 1 base, with 6 bases between the two germline ends. CDR3 length: 14 residues. The CDR3: CASSYSTANTEAFF. DNA of the CDR3: TGTGCCAGCAGTTACTCGACAGCGAACACTGAAGCTTTCTTT.